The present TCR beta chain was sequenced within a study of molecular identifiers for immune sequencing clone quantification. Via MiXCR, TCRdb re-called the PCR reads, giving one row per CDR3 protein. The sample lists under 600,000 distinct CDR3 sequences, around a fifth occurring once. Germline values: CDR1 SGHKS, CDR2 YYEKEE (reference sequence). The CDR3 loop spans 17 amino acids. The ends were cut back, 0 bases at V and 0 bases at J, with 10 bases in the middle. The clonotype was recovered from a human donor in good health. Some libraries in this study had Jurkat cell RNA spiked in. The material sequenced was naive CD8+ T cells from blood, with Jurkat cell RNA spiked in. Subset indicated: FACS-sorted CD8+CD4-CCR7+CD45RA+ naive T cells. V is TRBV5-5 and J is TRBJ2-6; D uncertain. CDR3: CASSLAGRISGANVLTF. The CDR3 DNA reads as TGTGCCAGCAGCTTGGCAGGAAGAATCTCTGGGGCCAACGTCCTGACTTTC.